These 26 T cell receptor beta chains originate from one sample sequenced in a study of beta chain features in type 1 diabetes. Antigens of these TCRs are unknown. Findings and caveats of the study: Type 1 diabetes patients showed a moderate but significant shortening of TCRB CDR3s in all four CD4+ subsets.

Since all of the isolated RNA was reverse transcribed, expressed TCRB transcripts were what got sequenced. Only in-frame clones appear in the TCRdb table, and some are missing; sequencing was by immunoSEQ multiplex PCR. The data contain 680,000 or so clones, about an eighth of them singletons. Sequencing was carried out using naive CD4+ T cells from blood. These receptors all stem from a man aged 18 to 30 with type 1 diabetes.

V is TRBV2 and J is TRBJ2-5; D is possibly TRBD1 (6 bases). The CDR3 covers 11 residues. Trimming stripped 10 bases from V and 5 bases from J, with 11 bases between. Germline lookup yields CDR1 SNHLY and CDR2 FYNNEI. CDR3 protein: CATGVVETQYF. Here the CDR3 DNA reads TGTGCCACAGGGGTTGTGGAGACCCAGTACTTC.

J is TRBJ1-5 and V is TRBV6-5; no reliable D call. Between the trimmed V and J ends, which lost 2 bases and 4 bases, there was a span of 12 bases. CDR3 length: 15 amino acids. In germline, CDR1 is MNHEY, CDR2 SVGAGI. The CDR3 is CASSYQASPNQPQHF. CDR3 coding DNA: TGTGCCAGCAGTTACCAGGCTTCACCAAATCAGCCCCAGCATTTT.

This clone was seen more than once but under ten times. The V call is TRBV19, the J call TRBJ2-7, with D maybe TRBD2 (6 bases). The V end was cut by 2 bases, the J end by 1 base, with 12 bases between. In germline, CDR1 is LNHDA, CDR2 SQIVND (reference sequence). The CDR3 is 15 residues long. The CDR3 loop is CASSIRGGDSYEQYF. The CDR3 region has the DNA TGTGCCAGTAGTATACGGGGCGGGGATTCCTACGAGCAGTACTTC.

This clone has just a few counts. V usage is TRBV5-1 and J usage is TRBJ1-6; D might be TRBD1 (5 bases). Germline-derived CDR1 and CDR2 are SGHRS and YFSETQ. The CDR3 length is 15 residues. Trimming removed 0 bases from V and 7 bases from J, with 11 bases in between. The CDR3: CASSLGRRTNSPLHF. CDR3 DNA sequence: TGCGCCAGCAGCTTGGGGCGACGGACAAATTCACCCCTCCACTTT. The full variable domain, rest sourced from reference TRBV5-1 and TRBJ1-6, is KAGVTQTPRYLIKTRGQQVTLSCSPISGHRSVSWYQQTPGQGLQFLFEYFSETQRNKGNFPGRFSGRQFSNSRSEMNVSTLELGDSALYLCASSLGRRTNSPLHFGNGTRLTVT.

V and J are TRBV6-5 and TRBJ1-1; D remains ambiguous. The germline V and J ends were trimmed by 6 bases and 6 bases, with 20 bases remaining between them. Looked up from germline, CDR1 is MNHEY and CDR2 is SVGAGI. The CDR3 loop spans 15 amino acids. The CDR3 protein is CASSPHQSTPPEAFF. CDR3 in DNA: TGTGCCAGCAGCCCCCATCAGTCGACCCCACCTGAAGCTTTCTTT.

This clone was seen a handful of times. The chain combines TRBV30 with TRBJ1-4; TRBD1 aligns across 9 bases. This CDR3 spans 14 amino acids. Trimming took 3 bases from V and 6 from J; bases not matched to a gene: 5. Germline V gene sequence: CDR1 GTSNPN, CDR2 SVGIG (reference sequence). CDR3 in amino acids: CAWRYRGLHEKLFF. CDR3 nucleotides: TGTGCCTGGAGATACAGGGGGCTGCATGAAAAACTGTTTTTT.

The V gene is TRBV5-1, the J gene TRBJ2-1; D is perhaps TRBD1 or TRBD2 (5 bases each). Germline CDR1 is SGHRS and CDR2 is YFSETQ. The germline V and J ends were trimmed by 0 bases and 7 bases, with 14 bases remaining between them. The CDR3 has 15 amino acids. CDR3 residues: CASSLVLRGGNEQFF. DNA of the CDR3: TGCGCCAGCAGCTTGGTGCTCCGGGGCGGGAATGAGCAGTTCTTC.

V and J are TRBV5-1 and TRBJ1-4; D gene unclear. The V gene's germline CDR1 is SGHRS and CDR2 YFSETQ. The CDR3 length is 15 residues. V was shortened by 0 bases and J by 0 bases, with 6 bases between the two germline ends. DNA of the CDR3: TGCGCCAGCAGCTTGGACTGGGCAACTAATGAAAAACTGTTTTTT. Its translation is CASSLDWATNEKLFF.

This clone was detected a few times. The chain recombines TRBV15 with TRBJ2-1; 9 positions agree with TRBD2. The CDR3 contains 17 residues. CDR1 and CDR2 (germline): LNHNV, YYDKDF (reference sequence). J was trimmed by 5 bases and V by 0 bases; bases with no gene match: 8. CDR3 nucleotide sequence: TGTGCCACCAGCAGAGAAGGGAGCGGGGGGTACAACAATGAGCAGTTCTTC. Translated, it gives CATSREGSGGYNNEQFF. The entire variable domain, with the rest obtained from reference TRBV15 and TRBJ2-1, is as follows: DAMVIQNPRYQVTQFGKPVTLSCSQTLNHNVMYWYQQKSSQAPKLLFHYYDKDFNNEADTPDNFQSRRPNTSFCFLDIRSPGLGDTAMYLCATSREGSGGYNNEQFFGPGTRLTVL.

The sample holds a few counts of this clone. This rearrangement joins TRBV7-2 to TRBJ1-2; D remains unclear. The CDR3 covers 14 residues. Germline-derived CDR1 and CDR2 are SGHTA and FQGNSA. Trimming stripped 7 bases from V and 4 bases from J, with 16 bases between. The CDR3 is CASTRPPWGYGYTF. Written as DNA, the CDR3 is TGTGCCAGCACCCGACCCCCCTGGGGCTATGGCTACACCTTC.

This clone was counted only a few times. This rearrangement joins TRBV14 to TRBJ2-3; 7 bases are shared with TRBD1. From germline, CDR1 is SGHDN and CDR2 FVKESK. V was pared by 7 bases and J by 2 bases, with 9 bases of the junction left unmatched. The length of the CDR3 is 15 residues. DNA of the CDR3: TGTGCCAGCACCACCCTACAGGGGACCACAGATACGCAGTATTTT. Protein: CASTTLQGTTDTQYF.

The V call is TRBV6-6, the J call TRBJ2-4; TRBD1 matches 12 bases. Germline CDR1 MNHNY, CDR2 SVGAGI (reference sequence). V lost 7 bases to trimming and J lost 7 bases; unmatched junction nucleotides: 8. The CDR3 contains 15 residues. The CDR3 loop is CASNWGQGAENIQYF. The CDR3, as DNA: TGTGCCAGCAATTGGGGACAGGGGGCTGAGAACATTCAGTACTTC.

This clone was counted only a few times. The chain carries TRBV30 and TRBJ1-1; no reliable D call. Germline V CDR1 and CDR2: GTSNPN, SVGIG (reference sequence). The CDR3 extends over 13 amino acids. Between the trimmed V and J ends, which lost 2 bases and 5 bases, there was a span of 12 bases. CDR3 region: CAWSRSTGTEAFF. In nucleotides, the CDR3 is TGTGCCTGGAGTAGGAGCACCGGGACTGAAGCTTTCTTT.

V usage is TRBV7-6 and J usage is TRBJ2-6; 7 bases match TRBD1. The germline V gene has CDR1 SGHVS and CDR2 FNYEAQ. J was trimmed by 0 bases and V by 3 bases; bases with no gene match: 5. This CDR3 region has 17 residues. The CDR3 DNA reads as TGTGCCAGCAGCTTTGAGACAGGGACCTCTGGGGCCAACGTCCTGACTTTC. It translates to CASSFETGTSGANVLTF.

On this clone: Other DNA sequences in the sample encode the same CDR3. V is TRBV6-5 and J is TRBJ1-1, with 7 bases lining up with TRBD1. From germline, CDR1 is MNHEY and CDR2 SVGAGI. Trimming at V came to 3 bases and at J to 4 bases, leaving 5 bases not matched to a gene. The CDR3 contains 14 residues. The CDR3: CASSYPGGGTEAFF. The CDR3 nucleotides are TGTGCCAGCAGTTATCCAGGGGGAGGCACTGAAGCTTTCTTT.

The CDR3 loop is CASSLSRDYNYEQYF. For the CDR3, the DNA is TGTGCCAGCAGTCTTAGCCGGGACTACAACTACGAGCAGTACTTC. V gene TRBV28 combines with J gene TRBJ2-7, with 7 bases aligning to TRBD2. CDR1 MDHEN and CDR2 SYDVKM come from the germline V gene. J was trimmed by 3 bases and V by 5 bases; bases with no gene match: 10. CDR3 length equals 15 residues.

With respect to this clone: Within the sample, other DNA sequences also encode this same CDR3. The chain employs TRBV30 and TRBJ2-7; possibly TRBD1 for D (5 bases). V was shortened by 2 bases and J by 4 bases, with 9 bases between the two germline ends. CDR1 is GTSNPN and CDR2 is SVGIG in the germline V gene (reference sequence). The CDR3 loop spans 12 amino acids. CDR3 sequence (DNA): TGTGCCTGGAGTCGGACACCTTACGAGCAGTACTTC. Its protein product is CAWSRTPYEQYF.

This clone has only a few counts. The chain carries TRBV29-1 and TRBJ1-3; TRBD1 might be the D (5 bases). CDR1 SQVTM and CDR2 ANQGSEA come from the germline V gene. Trimming cost V 7 bases and J 0 bases, with 10 bases left between them. CDR3 length equals 13 residues. In nucleotides, the CDR3 is TGCAGCGCTATGACAGACTCTGGAAACACCATATATTTT. This codes for CSAMTDSGNTIYF. Combining the CDR3 with reference TRBV29-1 and TRBJ1-3 gives the whole variable domain SAVISQKPSRDICQRGTSLTIQCQVDSQVTMMFWYRQQPGQSLTLIATANQGSEATYESGFVIDKFPISRPNLTFSTLTVSNMSPEDSSIYLCSAMTDSGNTIYFGEGSWLTVV.

This chain uses TRBV6-4 with TRBJ1-2; a weak D match, TRBD1 (5 bases). Trimming left V 3 bases short and J 8 bases short, with 10 bases between. CDR1 and CDR2 from the germline V gene are MRHNA and SNTAGT. The CDR3 sequence is 12 residues long. The CDR3 region has the DNA TGTGCCAGCAGTGAGCCAGGGCTCGGCTACACCTTC. It is translated as CASSEPGLGYTF.

This sequence joins TRBV9 and TRBJ2-7; D not resolved. Germline assignment: CDR1 SGDLS and CDR2 YYNGEE. This CDR3 spans 14 amino acids. V was clipped by 4 bases and J by 1 base, with 12 bases between them. The CDR3 DNA reads as TGTGCCAGCAGCCCGCAGGAACCTTCCTACGAGCAGTACTTC. This gives the protein CASSPQEPSYEQYF.

This chain uses TRBV4-1 with TRBJ1-6; a weak D match, TRBD1 (6 bases). CDR1 is MGHRA, CDR2 YSYEKL, per germline. The length of the CDR3 is 17 residues. The V gene lost 1 base and the J gene lost 6 bases, with 16 bases spanning the gap. The CDR3 loop is CASSQGLGGAGNSPLHF. The DNA of the CDR3 is TGCGCCAGCAGCCAAGGGTTGGGGGGCGCGGGTAATTCACCCCTCCACTTT.

The rearrangement joins TRBV29-1 to TRBJ1-1, with D perhaps TRBD1 (6 bases). V shed 6 bases and J shed 4 bases, with 15 bases lying between them. Per the germline V gene, CDR1 is SQVTM and CDR2 is ANQGSEA. The CDR3 runs 13 residues. Here the CDR3 DNA reads TGCAGCGTGGAAAACAGGGTGAGCACTGAAGCTTTCTTT. This encodes CSVENRVSTEAFF.

The gene calls are TRBV19 and TRBJ1-6; no clear D gene. Germline CDR1 is LNHDA and CDR2 is SQIVND (reference sequence). This CDR3 has 13 residues. V gave up 6 bases and J gave up 4 bases, with 7 bases separating them. CDR3 sequence reads: CASRDQYNSPLHF. The CDR3 nucleotides are TGTGCCAGTAGGGACCAGTATAATTCACCCCTCCACTTT. Complete variable domain (other parts from reference TRBV19 and TRBJ1-6): DGGITQSPKYLFRKEGQNVTLSCEQNLNHDAMYWYRQDPGQGLRLIYYSQIVNDFQKGDIAEGYSVSREKKESFPLTVTSAQKNPTAFYLCASRDQYNSPLHFGNGTRLTVT.

J is TRBJ2-3 and V is TRBV2, with D perhaps matching TRBD1 (5 bases). V was clipped by 0 bases and J by 6 bases, with 13 bases between them. This CDR3 comprises 15 residues. Per germline, CDR1 SNHLY and CDR2 FYNNEI. CDR3 nucleotides: TGTGCCAGCAGTGAAGCGCTTCAAGGGGCGGATACGCAGTATTTT. The encoded protein is CASSEALQGADTQYF.

The chain links TRBV4-2 to TRBJ2-2, with 10 positions matching TRBD2. Germline lookup yields CDR1 LGHNA and CDR2 YNFKEQ. The CDR3 is 15 amino acids. V shed 4 bases and J 6 bases; nucleotides not matched to a gene: 5. The DNA of the CDR3 is TGTGCCAGCAGCCCCGGGACTAGCGACCCCGGGGAGCTGTTTTTT. Its translation: CASSPGTSDPGELFF.

This clone was counted between two and nine times. This chain joins TRBV4-1 and TRBJ2-1; D ambiguous. CDR1 and CDR2 (germline): MGHRA, YSYEKL. V was shortened by 1 base and J by 1 base, with 8 bases between the two germline ends. CDR3 length: 15 residues. DNA of the CDR3: TGCGCCAGCAGCCAAGGTGGGCAGTCCTACAATGAGCAGTTCTTC. Translating it yields CASSQGGQSYNEQFF.